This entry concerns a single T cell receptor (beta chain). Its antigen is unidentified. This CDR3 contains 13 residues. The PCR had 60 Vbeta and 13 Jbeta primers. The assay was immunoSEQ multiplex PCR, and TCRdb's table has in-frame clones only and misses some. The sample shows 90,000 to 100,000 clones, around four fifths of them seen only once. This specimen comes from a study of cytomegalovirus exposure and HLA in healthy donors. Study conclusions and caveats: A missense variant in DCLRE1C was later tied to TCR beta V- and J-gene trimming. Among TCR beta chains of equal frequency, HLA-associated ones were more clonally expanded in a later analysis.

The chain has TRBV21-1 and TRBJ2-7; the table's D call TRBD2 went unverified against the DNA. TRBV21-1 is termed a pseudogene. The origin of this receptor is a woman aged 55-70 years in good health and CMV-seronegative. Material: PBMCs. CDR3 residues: CASSNSPEVEQYF. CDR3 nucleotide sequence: TGTGCCAGCAGCAATTCACCGGAGGTCGAGCAGTACTTC.